The rows below give T cell receptor beta chains drawn from one sample of a study of blood T cell repertoires in COVID-19. Here immunoSEQ multiplex PCR was the method, and the copy in TCRdb shows in-frame clones only, minus some. The repertoire holds just over 60,000 clones, with more than 60% as singletons. Sequencing input: peripheral blood. The receptors stem from a man aged 60 to 75 with acute or convalescent COVID-19. The CDR3 runs from the conserved cysteine through the conserved F or W. A D gene is named only where the DNA matches it firmly. Expanded clones are given a class, and other clones once, few, many or no size at all.

clone_size d_call j_call v_call cdr3_nt cdr3_aa
- - TRBJ1-5 TRBV9 TGTGCCAGCAGCGTAGGGGGATCGGGAAATCAGCCCCAGCATTTT CASSVGGSGNQPQHF
- TRBD1 TRBJ2-5 TRBV6-2/TRBV6-3 TGTGCCAGCAGTTATTGGACAGGGTTGGTGGAGACCCAGTACTTC CASSYWTGLVETQYF
- TRBD2 TRBJ2-3 TRBV6-2/TRBV6-3 TGTGCCAGCAGTGGGTACGGGACTAGCGATAGCACAGATACGCAGTATTTT CASSGYGTSDSTDTQYF
- - TRBJ1-2 TRBV10-3 TGTGCCATCAGTGTGGGTGTGCGGGAGGATAGCTACACCTTC CAISVGVREDSYTF
few - TRBJ1-4 TRBV28 TGTGCCAGCAGTTTCCACAGGGCAACTAATGAAAAACTGTTTTTT CASSFHRATNEKLFF
- TRBD1 TRBJ2-1 TRBV12-3/TRBV12-4 TGTGCCAGCACCGGGACAGCCAATGAGCAGTTCTTC CASTGTANEQFF
- TRBD1 TRBJ2-3 TRBV29-1 TGCAGCGTTGATGGGACAGGGAACACAGATACGCAGTATTTT CSVDGTGNTDTQYF
- TRBD2 TRBJ2-7 TRBV18 TGTGCCAGCTCGCGGGACTACTCCTACGAGCAGTACTTC CASSRDYSYEQYF
- - TRBJ1-6 TRBV28 TGTGCCAGCATGGGGCACCTCAGCGCTGAGGCACCCCTCCACTTT CASMGHLSAEAPLHF
- TRBD2 TRBJ2-1 TRBV9 TGTGCCAGCAGCGACCCTTCGCTAGCGGGAGCTAATGAGCAGTTCTTC CASSDPSLAGANEQFF
few - TRBJ1-1 TRBV6-5 TGTGCCAGCAGGAGAAACAGTGCCACTGAAGCTTTCTTT CASRRNSATEAFF
- TRBD2 TRBJ2-7 TRBV11-1 TGTGCCAGCAGCTTACCCGGACTAGCGGGAAACTACGAGCAGTACTTC CASSLPGLAGNYEQYF
- TRBD2 TRBJ2-3 TRBV10-3 TGTGCCATCAGCGGCGGGAGGGCCGCAGATACGCAGTATTTT CAISGGRAADTQYF
once TRBD1 TRBJ2-1 TRBV28 TGTGCCAGCAGTTCCCTGGGCCGGGACAGTCCCAATGAGCAGTTCTTC CASSSLGRDSPNEQFF
- - TRBJ1-4 TRBV9 TGTGCCAGCACCACGATGGGGGGTGCTCAGGAAAAACTGTTTTTT CASTTMGGAQEKLFF
- TRBD2 TRBJ2-3 TRBV10-2 TGCGCCAGCAGGGGGACTAGCGGCACAGATACGCAGTATTTT CASRGTSGTDTQYF
- - TRBJ1-5 TRBV3-1/TRBV3-2 TGTGCCAGCAGCTTTTACAATCAGCCCCAGCATTTT CASSFYNQPQHF
- TRBD2 TRBJ2-1 TRBV20-1 TGCAGTGCTAGTAACGGACTAGCGGGAGGGGAGATCTCCTACAATGAGCAGTTCTTC CSASNGLAGGEISYNEQFF
- TRBD1 TRBJ1-1 TRBV28 TGTGCCAGCAGTTCAACCCGACAGGGGAGTACGGCTTTCTTT CASSSTRQGSTAFF
few - TRBJ1-1 TRBV7-9 TGTGCCAGCACCCTCCTAATGAACACTGAAGCTTTCTTT CASTLLMNTEAFF
- - TRBJ2-5 TRBV21-1 TGTGCCAGCAGCCCCTTGGAGGGAGAAGAGACCCAGTACTTC CASSPLEGEETQYF
- TRBD2 TRBJ2-7 TRBV7-9 TGTGCCAGCAGCGGGATAACGGGGACTAGCGTCTACGAGCAGTACTTC CASSGITGTSVYEQYF
- - TRBJ1-5 TRBV2 TGTGCCACCAAGACAGGTTATAGCAATCAGCCCCAGCATTTT CATKTGYSNQPQHF
- TRBD1 TRBJ1-1 TRBV7-9 TGTGCCAGCAGCCAAAGCCGGGACAGTGAAGCTTTCTTT CASSQSRDSEAFF
- - TRBJ1-5 TRBV21-1 TGTGCCAGCAGTTACAGGGATTTTGGGAGCAATCAGCCCCAGCATTTT CASSYRDFGSNQPQHF
few - TRBJ2-2 TRBV7-9 TGTGCCAGCAGCTTAACCGACGGACACGGGGAGCTGTTTTTT CASSLTDGHGELFF
- TRBD2 TRBJ2-7 TRBV28 TGTGCCAGCAGTTTCGGGGCGGGAGGGCCCTACGAGCAGTACTTC CASSFGAGGPYEQYF
- TRBD2 TRBJ2-1 TRBV29-1 TGCAGCGTTGATGGGACTAGCGGGATGGGGTACAATGAGCAGTTCTTC CSVDGTSGMGYNEQFF
once - TRBJ1-3 TRBV7-9 TGTGCCAGCAGCTCCCCTGTTCCGGGACTTCAAAGGAACACCATATATTTT CASSSPVPGLQRNTIYF
- - TRBJ2-7 TRBV6-5 TGTGCCAGCAGTCCTCGGGACAATTACTACGAGCAGTACTTC CASSPRDNYYEQYF
- - TRBJ1-1 TRBV7-2 TGTGCCAGCAGCCTGCAGGCGGGTTTTGCTGAAGCTTTCTTT CASSLQAGFAEAFF
- - TRBJ2-3 TRBV11-2 TGTGCCAGCAGCTTAGGGATGGCTAGAAGCACAGATACGCAGTATTTT CASSLGMARSTDTQYF
- - TRBJ2-5 TRBV27 TGTGCCAGCAGTTTTCTCTCAGCTAGCGTTCACCAAGAGACCCAGTACTTC CASSFLSASVHQETQYF
- - TRBJ2-3 TRBV5-6 TGTGCCAGCAGCTTGGCCGCTATCCCTAGCACAGATACGCAGTATTTT CASSLAAIPSTDTQYF
- TRBD2 TRBJ2-7 TRBV5-1 TGCGCCAGCAGCTTCTCCAGCGGGGGGACCTACGAGCAGTACTTC CASSFSSGGTYEQYF
few TRBD1 TRBJ2-7 TRBV24-1 TGTGCCACCAGTGATTTGCCCTATGGGCAGGGGGCCTACGAGCAGTACTTC CATSDLPYGQGAYEQYF
- - TRBJ1-6 TRBV28 TGTGCCAGCAGGGACAGTAATTCACCCCTCCACTTT CASRDSNSPLHF
- - TRBJ1-2 TRBV19 TGTGCCAGCGGACAGCTGTTTCAACATGGCTACACCTTC CASGQLFQHGYTF
- - TRBJ2-3 TRBV5-6 TGTGCCAGCAGCTTATGGGGGCTACCCTTTACAGATACGCAGTATTTT CASSLWGLPFTDTQYF
- TRBD1 TRBJ2-1 TRBV6-1 TGTGCCAGCAGTGATTGGGACAGGGGGCATTATAATGAGCAGTTCTTC CASSDWDRGHYNEQFF
medium-sized TRBD2 TRBJ2-7 TRBV7-3 TGTGCCAGCAGCCAGCCATGGCTAGCGGTATACGAGCAGTACTTC CASSQPWLAVYEQYF
- - TRBJ2-1 TRBV18 TGTGCCAGCTCACCAGCACAGGGTTTTGAGGAACAGTTCTTC CASSPAQGFEEQFF
- TRBD2 TRBJ2-3 TRBV9 TGTGCCAGCAGCGTAACTAGCGGGGACTTCATGGATACGCAGTATTTT CASSVTSGDFMDTQYF
- - TRBJ1-4 TRBV21-1 TGTGCCAGCAGCAAAGCGCTCCGGAGGACAGGGATTACTAATGAAAAACTGTTTTTT CASSKALRRTGITNEKLFF
- TRBD1 TRBJ1-2 TRBV4-2 TGTGCCAGCAGCCAAAAGGGACAGGGGGTCAACTATGGCTACACCTTC CASSQKGQGVNYGYTF
- TRBD1 TRBJ1-1 TRBV27 TGTGCCAGCAGTCCCGGACAGGGGGTTGTATGGTGGACTGAAGCTTTCTTT CASSPGQGVVWWTEAFF
- - TRBJ1-3 TRBV19 TGTGCCAGTACCCCAGGGGTACGAAACACCATATATTTT CASTPGVRNTIYF
- TRBD1 TRBJ2-7 TRBV24-1 TGTGCCACCAGTGATTCCGGGACAGGGGCGGATGAGCAGTACTTC CATSDSGTGADEQYF
- TRBD2 TRBJ2-3 TRBV6-2/TRBV6-3 TGTGCCAGCATCCCCACCGGACTAGCGGGGAGAAGGGTAGATACGCAGTATTTT CASIPTGLAGRRVDTQYF
- - TRBJ2-5 TRBV28 TGTGCCAGCAGTGAAGCCCCGAGGAAGGAGACCCAGTACTTC CASSEAPRKETQYF
- TRBD2 TRBJ2-7 TRBV30 TGTGCCGGCAATAGCGGGGCGCTGACTTACGAGCAGTACTTC CAGNSGALTYEQYF
- TRBD2 TRBJ2-1 TRBV7-9 TGTGCCAGCAGCCCGTACCTAACTAGCGGCAGCGACAATGAGCAGTTCTTC CASSPYLTSGSDNEQFF
- - TRBJ2-3 TRBV5-1 TGCGCCAGCAGCTTGGGGGCCGGGACTCCAGATACGCAGTATTTT CASSLGAGTPDTQYF
- - TRBJ2-2 TRBV4-2 TGTGCCAGCAGCCAAGAGAGGAACACCGGGGAGCTGTTTTTT CASSQERNTGELFF
- TRBD2 TRBJ2-1 TRBV10-1 TGCGCCAGCAGTGACCCCGGGACTAGCCGGGGCCACAGTGAGCAGTTCTTC CASSDPGTSRGHSEQFF